The next 17 T cell receptor beta chains were all read from a single sample in a study of cytomegalovirus exposure and HLA in healthy donors. The PCR was carried out with 60 Vbeta primers and 13 Jbeta primers. Profiled with immunoSEQ multiplex PCR; TCRdb holds only in-frame clones, not every one. The repertoire has about 130,000 clones, roughly 80% of them found once; the top ten carry 3% to 4%. The sample consisted of PBMCs. Receptors were obtained from a woman between 40 and 50 years old in good health and CMV-seronegative.

This clone was observed a handful of times. The chain carries TRBV4-2 and TRBJ2-2; the match to TRBD1 covers 7 bases. The CDR3 loop spans 16 amino acids. Germline loops: CDR1 LGHNA, CDR2 YNFKEQ. Trimming cost V 0 bases and J 6 bases; bases outside gene matches: 7. Here the CDR3 reads CASSQDEGQGAGELFF. The CDR3 DNA sequence: TGTGCCAGCAGCCAAGATGAGGGTCAGGGGGCCGGGGAGCTGTTTTTT.

The V call is TRBV27, the J call TRBJ1-2; 8 positions match TRBD1. Germline V gene lookup returns CDR1 MNHEY and CDR2 SMNVEV (reference sequence). The junction had 6 bases not matched to a gene; V was cut back by 5 bases and J by 7 bases. CDR3 size: 13 residues. The CDR3 reads CASSPRTGFGYTF. The CDR3 coding sequence is TGTGCCAGCAGTCCTAGGACAGGGTTTGGCTACACCTTC.

This rearrangement joins TRBV7-8 to TRBJ2-2; D call uncertain. The CDR3 is made up of 12 amino acids. Germline CDR1 reads SGHVS; CDR2 reads FQNEAQ. Deletions cut 5 bases from V and 6 bases from J, with 7 bases between. This CDR3 is CASSRRAGELFF. The CDR3 DNA is TGTGCCAGCAGCCGGAGAGCCGGGGAGCTGTTTTTT.

This clone was counted a few times. The chain recombines TRBV2 with TRBJ2-3, with TRBD2 matching 13 bases. The V gene end was trimmed by 8 bases and the J gene end by 2 bases; junction bases not matched to a gene: 16. CDR1 is SNHLY and CDR2 is FYNNEI in the germline V gene. This CDR3 has 19 residues. The CDR3 here is CASGLTGTSGETYTDTQYF. The CDR3 DNA sequence: TGTGCCAGCGGGTTAACCGGGACTAGCGGGGAGACTTACACAGATACGCAGTATTTT.

This clone occurred once. The genes are TRBV27 and TRBJ2-1, with D possibly matching TRBD2 (5 bases). The CDR3 is made up of 15 amino acids. V was shortened by 7 bases and J by 7 bases, with 20 bases between the two germline ends. In germline, CDR1 is MNHEY, CDR2 SMNVEV (reference sequence). CDR3 loop: CASTSLLNTGNEQFF. The DNA of the CDR3 is TGTGCCAGCACCTCTCTTCTTAACACGGGGAATGAGCAGTTCTTC.

The J gene is TRBJ1-1, the V gene TRBV18; D unclear. The CDR3 totals 14 residues. V lost 0 bases, J lost 4 bases, and 9 bases lay in between. Germline V lookup: CDR1 KGHSH, CDR2 LQKENI. In DNA, the CDR3 is TGTGCCAGCTCACCACCTCCAGGCCGCACTGAAGCTTTCTTT. It translates to CASSPPPGRTEAFF.

The table lists this clone with a count of one. This chain links TRBV28 with TRBJ2-7, with D tentatively TRBD1 (6 bases). Germline loops: CDR1 MDHEN, CDR2 SYDVKM. There are 14 residues in the CDR3. V lost 3 bases and J lost 0, with 9 bases in between. CDR3 DNA sequence: TGTGCCAGCAGTTTGCAGGGGCTCTCCTACGAGCAGTACTTC. Translation: CASSLQGLSYEQYF. The full variable domain, in which reference TRBV28 and TRBJ2-7 provide the parts outside the CDR3, is DVKVTQSSRYLVKRTGEKVFLECVQDMDHENMFWYRQDPGLGLRLIYFSYDVKMKEKGDIPEGYSVSREKKERFSLILESASTNQTSMYLCASSLQGLSYEQYFGPGTRLTVT.

The gene calls are TRBV15 and TRBJ2-7; 7 bases fit TRBD2. The germline V gene encodes CDR1 LNHNV and CDR2 YYDKDF (reference sequence). V lost 5 bases and J lost 7; bases outside the gene matches: 11. The CDR3 totals 14 residues. The CDR3 loop reads CATSGGVGGWEQYF. The DNA of the CDR3 is TGTGCCACCAGCGGGGGGGTCGGCGGTTGGGAGCAGTACTTC.

The gene calls are TRBV18 and TRBJ2-6; D uncertain. V was clipped by 2 bases and J by 12 bases, with 14 bases between them. CDR1 KGHSH and CDR2 LQKENI come from the germline V gene. The CDR3 length is 14 residues. The CDR3 nucleotides are TGTGCCAGCTCACCATTGGCGACGCAGGTCGTCCTGACTTTC. This translates into CASSPLATQVVLTF. Drawing the rest from reference TRBV18 and TRBJ2-6, the complete variable domain is NAGVMQNPRHLVRRRGQEARLRCSPMKGHSHVYWYRQLPEEGLKFMVYLQKENIIDESGMPKERFSAEFPKEGPSILRIQQVVRGDSAAYFCASSPLATQVVLTFGAGSRLTVL.

This chain connects TRBV2 to TRBJ1-1; D possibly corresponds to TRBD1 (5 bases). The CDR3 spans 14 residues. Germline V CDR1 and CDR2: SNHLY, FYNNEI. Trimming took off 7 bases at V and 1 base at J, with 13 bases between the two ends. The CDR3 DNA is TGTGCCAGCACGTTTTCCGGGGGGAACACTGAAGCTTTCTTT. Its translation: CASTFSGGNTEAFF.

J is TRBJ2-3 and V is TRBV7-2; TRBD2 aligns across 7 bases. The CDR3 covers 13 residues. V shed 3 bases and J 10 bases; nucleotides not matched to a gene: 7. Germline V gene sequence: CDR1 SGHTA, CDR2 FQGNSA. CDR3 sequence (DNA): TGTGCCAGCAGCTTGGGACTAACTGGCGCGCAGTATTTT. This sequence encodes CASSLGLTGAQYF.

The chain combines TRBV5-1 with TRBJ1-1; 7 bases match TRBD1. V lost 7 bases, J lost 0 bases, and 6 bases stayed unmatched. This CDR3 spans 14 amino acids. CDR1 is SGHRS, CDR2 YFSETQ, per germline. CDR3 amino acids: CASHPGGLNTEAFF. For the CDR3, the DNA is TGCGCCAGCCATCCAGGGGGTCTGAACACTGAAGCTTTCTTT.

This chain links TRBV6-1 with TRBJ2-7; TRBD2 matches at 7 bases. Germline V gene data show CDR1 as MNHNS and CDR2 as SASEGT. This CDR3 has 14 residues. V lost 8 bases to trimming and J lost 6 bases; unmatched junction nucleotides: 13. The CDR3 loop reads CASPPREEGREQYF. Here the CDR3 DNA reads TGTGCCAGCCCCCCACGGGAGGAGGGTCGCGAGCAGTACTTC.

This chain connects TRBV6-5 to TRBJ2-2, with 7 nucleotides matching TRBD1. CDR1 is MNHEY, CDR2 SVGAGI, per germline. The CDR3 length is 15 residues. After removal of 5 bases from V and 1 base from J, the junction contained 4 bases not matched to a gene. The CDR3 spells CASSPWTGNTGELFF. CDR3 sequence (DNA): TGTGCCAGCAGTCCTTGGACAGGGAACACCGGGGAGCTGTTTTTT.

CDR3 sequence (DNA): TGTGCCAGCAGCTCCCCACAGGGGAGCCACACTGAAGCTTTCTTT. Amino acid sequence: CASSSPQGSHTEAFF. V is TRBV7-9 and J is TRBJ1-1; 7 bases fit TRBD1. This CDR3 has 15 residues. V was clipped by 4 bases and J by 3 bases; unmatched bases: 8. Germline V gene lookup returns CDR1 SEHNR and CDR2 FQNEAQ (reference sequence).

This chain links TRBV6-1 with TRBJ2-7, with 8 bases fitting TRBD2. The CDR3 has 14 residues. Germline loops: CDR1 MNHNS, CDR2 SASEGT. Trimming at V came to 9 bases and at J to 3 bases, leaving 10 bases not matched to a gene. The CDR3 is CASILSGSFYEQYF. CDR3 coding DNA: TGTGCCAGTATACTCAGCGGGAGTTTCTACGAGCAGTACTTC.

This clone was observed once. The chain uses TRBV5-4 and TRBJ2-7; D is perhaps TRBD1 (6 bases). V was pared by 2 bases and J by 0 bases, with 15 bases between. The CDR3 contains 16 residues. Germline CDR1 is SGHNT and CDR2 is YYREEE (reference sequence). The CDR3 is CASSFGDTPSSYEQYF. CDR3 in DNA: TGTGCCAGCAGCTTCGGGGACACCCCTAGCTCCTACGAGCAGTACTTC.